This section outlines one TCR beta chain sequence together with its context. Trimming removed 5 bases from V and 5 bases from J, with 6 bases in between. This CDR3 has 11 residues. Germline CDR1 is SGHVS and CDR2 is FNYEAQ. The sample originates from a study of CD8+ T cells in alopecia areata. Isolated RNA was reverse transcribed into cDNA used as the sequencing template. Assay used: immunoSEQ multiplex PCR; TCRdb lists only in-frame clones, some missing. The data hold approximately 140,000 clones, with roughly 50% observed a single time. The rearrangement uses TRBV7-6 and TRBJ2-5; unclear D gene. Sequencing input: CD4+ T cells sorted from blood. The receptor comes from a human donor with alopecia areata. The CDR3 DNA reads TGTGCCAGCAGCCCAATGGAGACCCAGTACTTC. It translates to CASSPMETQYF.